The 8 T cell receptor beta chains below come from one sample, sequenced in a study of tumor and adjacent non-tumor tissue in lung cancer. TCRbeta libraries were built with three rounds of nested PCR, modified from ARM-PCR. TCRdb processed the multiplex PCR reads anew with MiXCR; each CDR3 protein has one entry. The data show about 98,000 distinct CDR3 sequences, roughly 78% seen once. The template was RNA from unsorted bulk tissue. More than 3 cm separated this lung sample from the edge of the tumor. The sample was distant non-tumor lung tissue. The receptors shown here come from a man aged 60-69 years with small cell lung cancer.

This rearrangement joins TRBV11-2 to TRBJ2-1, with 9 nucleotides matching TRBD2. The junction had 13 bases not matched to a gene; V was cut back by 7 bases and J by 9 bases. There are 15 residues in the CDR3. Germline V gene sequence: CDR1 SGHAT, CDR2 FQNNGV. CDR3 in amino acids: CASNYVAGVPGEQFF. Here the CDR3 DNA reads TGTGCCAGCAACTATGTAGCGGGGGTCCCTGGTGAGCAGTTCTTC.

The chain recombines TRBV4-1 with TRBJ2-5; D remains ambiguous. CDR3 length equals 15 residues. Germline V gives CDR1 MGHRA, CDR2 YSYEKL. The germline V and J ends were trimmed by 0 bases and 2 bases, with 10 bases remaining between them. The CDR3 region is CASSQDQERQETQYF. The CDR3 nucleotides are TGCGCCAGCAGCCAAGATCAGGAGCGACAAGAGACCCAGTACTTC.

A note on this clonotype: At one end the junction does not follow the germline gene, possibly because of a read error. CDR3 sequence reads: CVSSPYSRAGEEYF. CDR3 in DNA: TGTGTCAGCAGCCCTTACTCCCGCGCGGGTGAGGAGTACTTC. The genes are TRBV11-3 and TRBJ2-7, with D perhaps TRBD2 (5 bases). Germline V lookup: CDR1 SGHNT, CDR2 YENEEA. This CDR3 region has 14 residues.

This clonotype was recorded at least ten times. J is TRBJ2-5 and V is TRBV29-1; 9 bases match TRBD1. This CDR3 contains 13 residues. V lost 1 base to trimming and J lost 4 bases; unmatched junction nucleotides: 1. From germline, CDR1 is SQVTM and CDR2 ANQGSEA. CDR3 sequence reads: CSVEAGQGETQYF. CDR3 DNA: TGCAGCGTTGAAGCGGGACAGGGAGAGACCCAGTACTTC.

This clonotype showed up many times. The chain recombines TRBV29-1 with TRBJ2-5; 11 bases agree with TRBD2. The V gene's germline CDR1 is SQVTM and CDR2 ANQGSEA. The CDR3 sequence is 15 residues long. V gave up 4 bases and J gave up 0 bases; unmatched junction bases: 4. The CDR3 loop reads CSVGGLAGYQETQYF. CDR3 nucleotide sequence: TGCAGCGTTGGAGGACTAGCGGGTTACCAAGAGACCCAGTACTTC.

Concerning this clonotype itself: Just one base apart from a much larger clone, this may be a read error. The rearrangement joins TRBV28 to TRBJ1-1; no reliable D call. In germline, CDR1 is MDHEN, CDR2 SYDVKM. This CDR3 has 12 residues. The CDR3 region is CASRVLKTEAFF. In DNA form, the CDR3 reads TGTGCCAGCAGAGTCTTGAAGACTGAAGCTTTCTTT.

With regard to this clonotype: The junction and the germline gene differ at one end; a read error may be behind it. The chain combines TRBV29-1 with TRBJ2-1, with 8 bases fitting TRBD2. Germline loops: CDR1 SQVTM, CDR2 ANQGSEA. The CDR3 covers 15 residues. The CDR3 loop reads CGVDRGTSGPNEQFF. The DNA of the CDR3 is TGCGGCGTTGACAGAGGGACTAGTGGCCCCAATGAGCAGTTCTTC.

A remark on this clonotype: The junction and the germline gene differ at one end; a read error may be behind it. The V and J genes are TRBV2 and TRBJ2-1; D is possibly TRBD2 (5 bases). CDR3 size: 14 residues. Germline-derived CDR1 and CDR2 are SNHLY and FYNNEI. CDR3 DNA sequence: TGTGCCAGCAGTGACAAGACTACCGACAACGAGCAGTTCTTC. Translated: CASSDKTTDNEQFF.